This T cell receptor beta chain was sequenced in a study of T cells in Graves' hyperthyroidism and ophthalmopathy. It was RNA transcripts that yielded the amplified TCR beta CDR3 regions. First-round RT-PCR targeting the TCR CDR3 was performed with the HTBI primer set. TCRdb itself ran the multiplex PCR reads through MiXCR, one entry per CDR3 protein. Counted here are 550,000 to 700,000 distinct CDR3 sequences, about half occurring once; the ten biggest clones make up roughly 19%. Clinicians diagnosed patients from clinical symptoms, serum thyroxine and TRAb, thyroid ultrasound and orbital computed tomography. The sequence was obtained from an adult woman with Graves' disease, either hyperthyroidism or ophthalmopathy (not recorded which). Material for sequencing was peripheral blood or thyroid tissue (not recorded which).

CDR3 nucleotide sequence: TGTGCCAGCAGTTTCCGGACAGGAGACTATGGCTACACCTTC. Translation gives CASSFRTGDYGYTF. J is TRBJ1-2 and V is TRBV6-5; TRBD1 agrees at 7 bases. J gave up 3 bases and V 4 bases, and 5 bases lay outside the gene matches. The CDR3 is made up of 14 amino acids. Germline V gene data show CDR1 as MNHEY and CDR2 as SVGAGI.